This TCR beta chain stems from a study of blood T cell repertoires in COVID-19. Study-wide background: Material from acute and convalescent COVID-19 was sourced from the United States, Italy and Spain. Sources were T cells, B-cell-depleted T cells, or PBMCs; the material itself was cDNA or gDNA.

Per the authors' pipeline: Estimated nucleated cell counts came from reference gene primer amplification. The table came from immunoSEQ multiplex PCR; TCRdb's copy has only in-frame clones and leaves some out. The DNA gave D and trimming, while V, J and clone size come from that table. The sample lists 70,000 or so clones; around 89% were seen once. The V gene lost 1 base and the J gene lost 5 bases, with 8 bases spanning the gap. The CDR3 consists of 13 residues. Per the germline V gene, CDR1 is LGHDT and CDR2 is YNNKEL (reference sequence). V is TRBV3-1 (or the pseudogene TRBV3-2) and J is TRBJ1-2; D is unresolved. The sequence came from a man aged 55 to 69 with acute or convalescent COVID-19. The sample was peripheral blood. The CDR3 reads CASSQARVYGYTF. Written as DNA, the CDR3 is TGTGCCAGCAGCCAAGCGAGGGTTTATGGCTACACCTTC.